Listed below are T cell receptor beta chains from one sample, sequenced in a study of OX40 agonist ivuxolimab in advanced cancers. The data were produced by immunoSEQ multiplex PCR, yet TCRdb's version contains in-frame clones alone and is incomplete. The profile shows 43,000 or so clones, about 74% of them singletons. This specimen consisted of CD4+ or CD8+ T cells sorted from blood, obtained in a trial of the OX40 agonist ivuxolimab. These receptors were obtained from an adult with an advanced solid tumor such as melanoma, head and neck, liver or kidney cancer. The CDR3 runs from the conserved cysteine through the conserved F or W. D genes are given only for firm matches. Clone size is given for some rows only: seen once, a few or many times, or a class if the clone is expanded.

D gene	J gene	V gene	clone size	CDR3 DNA	CDR3 protein
NA	TRBJ2-3	TRBV5-5	NA	TGTGCCAGCATCAATTCCAAGGGGGGCACAGATACGCAGTATTTT	CASINSKGGTDTQYF
NA	TRBJ1-3	TRBV9	NA	TGTGCCAGCAGCGTAAACGAGGGAAACACCATATATTTT	CASSVNEGNTIYF
NA	TRBJ1-4	TRBV5-1	NA	TGCGCCAGCAGGCCTGGACGCTCTGATGAAAAACTGTTTTTT	CASRPGRSDEKLFF
NA	TRBJ1-2	TRBV7-9	NA	TGTGCCAGCAGCGAGTGGGACACAGCTAACTATGGCTACACCTTC	CASSEWDTANYGYTF
TRBD1	TRBJ2-5	TRBV6-1	NA	TGTGCCAGCAGTGGCGGACAGGGCCGAAAGACCCAGTACTTC	CASSGGQGRKTQYF
NA	TRBJ2-7	TRBV6-5	NA	TGTGCCAGCAGGGTCGGAGCGGGTGAGCAGTACTTC	CASRVGAGEQYF
NA	TRBJ2-3	TRBV19	NA	TGTGCCAGTAGTATAGGGACAGCCAATCAGGGAGATACGCAGTATTTT	CASSIGTANQGDTQYF
NA	TRBJ1-1	TRBV5-8	NA	TGTGCCAGCAGCTTGAACCGATACACTGAAGCTTTCTTT	CASSLNRYTEAFF
NA	TRBJ2-5	TRBV5-1	NA	TGCGCCAGCAGCTTGGCCCAGGGCCAGGGAGAGACCCAGTACTTC	CASSLAQGQGETQYF
TRBD1	TRBJ1-5	TRBV7-9	NA	TGTGCCAGCAGCTCCAGGGGGCAGGGCAATCAGCCCCAGCATTTT	CASSSRGQGNQPQHF
NA	TRBJ2-2	TRBV11-2	NA	TGTGCCAGCAGCTTAGGATCCAGGTGGGCCACCGGGGAGCTGTTTTTT	CASSLGSRWATGELFF
NA	TRBJ1-1	TRBV18	NA	TGTGCCAGCTCACCATCAGGGAAGAACACTGAAGCTTTCTTT	CASSPSGKNTEAFF
TRBD2	TRBJ2-1	TRBV18	NA	TGTGCCAGCTCACATCTTTCGGGAGGGGGTTACAATGAGCAGTTCTTC	CASSHLSGGGYNEQFF
TRBD1	TRBJ1-5	TRBV28	few	TGTGCCAGCAGTTTAGGACAGGAGTATCAGCCCCAGCATTTT	CASSLGQEYQPQHF
NA	TRBJ2-7	TRBV6-5	NA	TGTGCCAGCAGTTACTCTTTTGTAGGACCCTACGAGCAGTACTTC	CASSYSFVGPYEQYF
NA	TRBJ1-1	TRBV29-1	NA	TGCAGCGTTGGGGGGACGGGGGTAATGAACACTGAAGCTTTCTTT	CSVGGTGVMNTEAFF
NA	TRBJ2-3	TRBV4-1	NA	TGCGCCAGCAGCCATCCCCGAATAAAGAATACGCAGTATTTT	CASSHPRIKNTQYF
TRBD2	TRBJ2-1	TRBV6-1	NA	TGTGCCAGCAGTGTCCTACTAGCGGGAGGCTATGAGCAGTTCTTC	CASSVLLAGGYEQFF
NA	TRBJ2-1	TRBV7-9	NA	TGTGCCAGCAGCTTGGGGGCTAGCGGAGGGGAAGATGAGCAGTTCTTC	CASSLGASGGEDEQFF
NA	TRBJ1-5	TRBV7-2	NA	TGTGCCAGCAGCTTAAGGTACAATCAGCCCCAGCATTTT	CASSLRYNQPQHF
TRBD2	TRBJ2-7	TRBV5-6	NA	TGTGCCAGCAGCCGAATTAGCGGGCGACGCTCCTACGAGCAGTACTTC	CASSRISGRRSYEQYF
NA	TRBJ2-7	TRBV2	NA	TGTGCCAGCAGCCCTGGGGCTAGTCCCAGTGTGGACGAGCAGTACTTC	CASSPGASPSVDEQYF
NA	TRBJ2-7	TRBV7-8	NA	TGTGCCAGCAGCTTAGCGCTGGCCCTTCCCTACGAGCAGTACTTC	CASSLALALPYEQYF
TRBD2	TRBJ2-1	TRBV19	few	TGTGCCAGTAGTATGACTAGCGGGGCAGCTCGGGAGCAGTTCTTC	CASSMTSGAAREQFF
TRBD1	TRBJ2-5	TRBV5-4	NA	TGTGCCAGCAGCGTGGACAGGACCTCTGGGGAGACCCAGTACTTC	CASSVDRTSGETQYF
TRBD2	TRBJ2-1	TRBV6-6	NA	TGTGCCAGCAGTCGGACTAGCAGCAAATACAATGAGCAGTTCTTC	CASSRTSSKYNEQFF
NA	TRBJ1-5	TRBV6-5	medium-sized	TGTGCCAGCAGTTACAAGGGAGGGCCCCAGCATTTT	CASSYKGGPQHF
NA	TRBJ2-1	TRBV5-1	NA	TGCGCCAGCAGCTCAGGGGAGTCACACAGGAATGAGCAGTTCTTC	CASSSGESHRNEQFF
TRBD2	TRBJ2-2	TRBV5-4	NA	TGTGCCAGCAGCGGACTAGCGGGAGCGAACACCGGGGAGCTGTTTTTT	CASSGLAGANTGELFF
NA	TRBJ1-2	TRBV28	NA	TGTGCCAGCAGTTTATCGGGCAGGGTGGGCTATGGCTACACCTTC	CASSLSGRVGYGYTF
NA	TRBJ1-5	TRBV12-5	NA	TGTGCTAGTGGTTTGGTACTGACAGGCAATCAGCCCCAGCATTTT	CASGLVLTGNQPQHF
NA	TRBJ2-1	TRBV28	NA	TGTGCCAGCAGTTGGCGGGGCGCCTACAACGAGCAGTTCTTC	CASSWRGAYNEQFF
NA	TRBJ2-5	TRBV5-1	once	TGCGCCAGCAGCCCGGGACAAAAAGGGGAGACCCAGTACTTC	CASSPGQKGETQYF
NA	TRBJ1-1	TRBV9	NA	TGTGCCAGCAGCGTACTGGGGAACACTGAAGCTTTCTTT	CASSVLGNTEAFF
TRBD2	TRBJ2-3	TRBV6-8	NA	TGTGCCAGCAGTTCCCCGGGAGGGCCCCCTAGCACAGATACGCAGTATTTT	CASSSPGGPPSTDTQYF
NA	TRBJ1-1	TRBV6-4	NA	TGTGCCAGCAGTGATATTGGGGGAAAAGCTTTCTTT	CASSDIGGKAFF